The entry that follows covers one T cell receptor beta chain sequence. Its antigen remains unknown. The sample is drawn from a study of CD8 T cells in Susac syndrome. The CDR3 runs to 14 residues. The J segment lost 2 bases and the V segment lost 8 bases, leaving 8 bases of the junction unmatched. CDR1 and CDR2 from the germline V gene are SNHLY and FYNNEI. The multiple sclerosis controls were treatment-naive patients affected by stable or active relapsing-remitting disease. TEMRA cells were enriched by FACS, while CD8+ and CD4+ T cells were obtained through a negative isolation that was performed magnetically. When the RNA was reverse transcribed, random hexamers were used with an input of about 0.5 to 1 ug. TCR beta CDR3 was amplified by immunoSEQ multiplex PCR. This amplification extended across 54 Vbeta and 13 Jbeta segments. TCRdb reprocessed the immunoSEQ multiplex PCR reads with MiXCR, giving one entry per CDR3 protein. The sample holds 200,000 to 250,000 distinct CDR3 sequences, around nine tenths seen once.

General study findings and limits: It was acknowledged in the study that the number of individuals who were included in its TCR sequencing and HLA analysis was relatively small.

The clonotype originates from a human donor with multiple sclerosis. Sequencing was carried out using CD8+ T cells from PBMCs. The V call is TRBV2, the J call TRBJ2-7; 8 bases match TRBD1. CDR3 sequence reads: CASPPRTGPYEQYF. CDR3 coding DNA: TGTGCCAGCCCTCCCAGGACAGGGCCCTACGAGCAGTACTTC. The whole variable domain, filled in from reference TRBV2 and TRBJ2-7, reads EPEVTQTPSHQVTQMGQEVILRCVPISNHLYFYWYRQILGQKVEFLVSFYNNEISEKSEIFDDQFSVERPDGSNFTLKIRSTKLEDSAMYFCASPPRTGPYEQYFGPGTRLTVT.